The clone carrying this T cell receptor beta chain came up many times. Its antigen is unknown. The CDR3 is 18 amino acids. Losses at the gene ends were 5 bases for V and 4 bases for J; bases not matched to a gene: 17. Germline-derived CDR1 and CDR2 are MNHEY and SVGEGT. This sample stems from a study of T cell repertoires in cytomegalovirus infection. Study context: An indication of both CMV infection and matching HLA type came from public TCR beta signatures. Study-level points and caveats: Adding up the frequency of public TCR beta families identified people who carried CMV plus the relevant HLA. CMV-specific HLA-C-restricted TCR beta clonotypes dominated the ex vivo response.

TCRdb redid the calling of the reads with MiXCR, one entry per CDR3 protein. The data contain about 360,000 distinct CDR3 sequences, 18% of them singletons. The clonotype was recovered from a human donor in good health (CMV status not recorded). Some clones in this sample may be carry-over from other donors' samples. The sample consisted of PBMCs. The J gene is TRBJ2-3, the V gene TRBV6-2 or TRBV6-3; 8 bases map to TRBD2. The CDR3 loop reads CASSLPTPGLGLADTQYF. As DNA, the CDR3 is TGTGCCAGCAGTCTCCCAACGCCGGGACTAGGATTGGCAGATACGCAGTATTTT.